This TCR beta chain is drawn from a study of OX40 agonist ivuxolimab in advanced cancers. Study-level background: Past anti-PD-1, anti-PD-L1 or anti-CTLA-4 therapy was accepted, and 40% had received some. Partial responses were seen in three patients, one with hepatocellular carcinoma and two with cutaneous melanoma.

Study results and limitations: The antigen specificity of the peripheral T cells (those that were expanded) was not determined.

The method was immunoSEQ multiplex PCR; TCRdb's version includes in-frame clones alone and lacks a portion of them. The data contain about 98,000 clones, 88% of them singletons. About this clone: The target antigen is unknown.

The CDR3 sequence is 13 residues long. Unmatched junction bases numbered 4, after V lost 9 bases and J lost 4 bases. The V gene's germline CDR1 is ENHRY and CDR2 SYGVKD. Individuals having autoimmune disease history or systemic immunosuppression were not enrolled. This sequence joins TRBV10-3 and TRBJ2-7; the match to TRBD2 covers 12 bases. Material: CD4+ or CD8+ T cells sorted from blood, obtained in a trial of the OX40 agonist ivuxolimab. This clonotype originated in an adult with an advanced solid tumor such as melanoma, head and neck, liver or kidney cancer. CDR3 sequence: CAISSGRAYEQYV. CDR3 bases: TGTGCCATTTCTAGCGGGAGGGCTTACGAGCAGTACGTC.